The 15 T cell receptor beta chains below were found in one sample sequenced in a study of T cell responses to AZD1222 COVID-19 vaccine. Assay: immunoSEQ multiplex PCR; the TCRdb copy retains only in-frame clones and omits some. This sample contains some 150,000 clones. The source material was peripheral blood. Receptor source: an adult in good health.

The rearrangement joins TRBV27 to TRBJ2-2; maybe TRBD1 (6 bases). The CDR3 sequence is 14 residues long. Trimming left V 8 bases short and J 6 bases short, with 16 bases between. The V gene's germline CDR1 is MNHEY and CDR2 SMNVEV (reference sequence). The CDR3 spells CASALGTLSGELFF. The CDR3 bases are TGTGCCAGCGCCTTAGGGACACTATCCGGGGAGCTGTTTTTT.

CDR3 sequence (DNA): TGTGCCAGCAGTTTAATCCCCCCGGGGGGGAATAACTATGGCTACACCTTC. Protein: CASSLIPPGGNNYGYTF. The chain couples TRBV27 to TRBJ1-2, with D maybe TRBD1 (5 bases). Trimming shortened V by 2 bases and J by 1 base, and 17 bases separated the two germline ends. CDR1 is MNHEY and CDR2 is SMNVEV in the germline V gene (reference sequence). This CDR3 has 17 amino acids.

The V gene is TRBV2, the J gene TRBJ2-2; D not resolved. V was cut by 10 bases and J by 3 bases, with 18 bases left in between. CDR3 length: 15 amino acids. Germline-derived CDR1 and CDR2 are SNHLY and FYNNEI. The CDR3 sequence: CATGLLGGHTGELFF. In DNA form, the CDR3 reads TGTGCCACCGGATTGCTGGGTGGGCACACCGGGGAGCTGTTTTTT.

V and J are TRBV6-2 or TRBV6-3 and TRBJ1-6; TRBD1 might be the D (6 bases). Per the germline V gene, CDR1 is MNHEY and CDR2 is SVGEGT. Trimming left V 2 bases short and J 16 bases short, with 9 bases between. This CDR3 has 11 amino acids. CDR3 DNA sequence: TGTGCCAGCAGTTACGAGACAGGACTCCACTTT. Protein product: CASSYETGLHF.

The V call is TRBV7-2, the J call TRBJ2-3, with 10 bases identical to TRBD2. This CDR3 contains 14 residues. Germline loops: CDR1 SGHTA, CDR2 FQGNSA. The V and J ends lost 8 bases and 2 bases, in that order; junction bases with no gene match: 4. The CDR3 coding sequence is TGTGCCAGCGAAGCGGGGGGGCTCACAGATACGCAGTATTTT. Translating gives CASEAGGLTDTQYF. The full variable domain, rest sourced from reference TRBV7-2 and TRBJ2-3, is GAGVSQSPSNKVTEKGKDVELRCDPISGHTALYWYRQSLGQGLEFLIYFQGNSAPDKSGLPSDRFSAERTGGSVSTLTIQRTQQEDSAVYLCASEAGGLTDTQYFGPGTRLTVL.

In DNA, the CDR3 is TGTGCCAGCAGTGCCCGGGACAGGAACACTGAAGCTTTCTTT. This encodes CASSARDRNTEAFF. The V call is TRBV25-1, the J call TRBJ1-1, with 7 bases aligning to TRBD1. The CDR3 has 14 residues. Germline V gene lookup returns CDR1 MGHDK and CDR2 SYGVNS. J was trimmed by 1 base and V by 4 bases; bases with no gene match: 3.

On this clone: At one of its ends the junction is not consistent with the germline gene, which may arise from a read error. The gene calls are TRBV28 and TRBJ2-7; perhaps D is TRBD1 or TRBD2 (5 bases each). The germline V gene encodes CDR1 MDHEN and CDR2 SYDVKM. The CDR3 spans 12 residues. CDR3 DNA: TGTGCCAGCAGTCTAGGGACGAAAGGGGTCTTATTC. Amino acid sequence: CASSLGTKGVLF.

This chain joins TRBV3-1 (or the pseudogene TRBV3-2) and TRBJ2-3; D is possibly TRBD2 (5 bases). Germline V gene sequence: CDR1 LGHDT, CDR2 YNNKEL (reference sequence). With 4 bases removed from V and 0 bases from J, the gap between germline ends came to 17 bases. The CDR3 is made up of 17 amino acids. CDR3 nucleotide sequence: TGTGCCAGCAGCCTCGCGGCGCTAGCTTTTAGCACAGATACGCAGTATTTT. Translation: CASSLAALAFSTDTQYF.

The CDR3 DNA follows: TGTGCCAGTAGTATAGTAGGACTAGCGGGGGGCAGGGAGACCCAGTACTTC. It translates to CASSIVGLAGGRETQYF. The chain joins TRBV19 to TRBJ2-5; 14 positions match TRBD2. With V trimmed by 1 base and J by 5 bases, 6 bases remained unmatched. CDR3 length: 17 residues. CDR1 and CDR2 (germline): LNHDA, SQIVND (reference sequence).

The V and J genes are TRBV9 and TRBJ1-2; D perhaps matches TRBD1 (5 bases). Trimming shortened V by 8 bases and J by 6 bases, and 23 bases separated the two germline ends. CDR1 and CDR2 (germline): SGDLS, YYNGEE. The CDR3 extends over 15 amino acids. CDR3 in amino acids: CASRGEGYLGDGYTF. CDR3 nucleotide sequence: TGTGCCAGTCGGGGCGAGGGATACCTAGGCGATGGCTACACCTTC.

The rearrangement joins TRBV6-5 to TRBJ1-1; D might be TRBD1 (5 bases). The CDR3 has 11 amino acids. Trimming cost V 6 bases and J 8 bases, with 10 bases left between them. CDR1 and CDR2 from the germline V gene are MNHEY and SVGAGI. The CDR3, as DNA: TGTGCCAGCAGCGGAGCAGGGGAAGCTTTCTTT. It yields the protein CASSGAGEAFF.

V is TRBV5-1 and J is TRBJ2-5, with 8 positions matching TRBD1. This CDR3 is built from 16 residues. Germline lookup yields CDR1 SGHRS and CDR2 YFSETQ. V lost 0 bases to trimming and J lost 5 bases; unmatched junction nucleotides: 9. DNA for the CDR3: TGCGCCAGCAGCTTGGGGACAGGGCTAGGTTGGGAGACCCAGTACTTC. It specifies CASSLGTGLGWETQYF.

The chain is built from TRBV2 and TRBJ1-6; TRBD1 is a possible D gene (5 bases). The CDR3 spans 16 residues. V was pared by 6 bases and J by 5 bases, with 17 bases between. Germline V lookup: CDR1 SNHLY, CDR2 FYNNEI. CDR3 residues: CASSLDTARNNSPLHF. CDR3 DNA: TGTGCCAGCAGCCTGGACACGGCACGCAATAATTCACCCCTCCACTTT.

The rearrangement uses TRBV5-1 and TRBJ1-5; unclear D gene. This CDR3 region has 14 residues. Trimming took off 0 bases at V and 5 bases at J, with 9 bases between the two ends. The germline CDR1 and CDR2 sequences are SGHRS and YFSETQ. The CDR3 is CASSLDGGYQPQHF. The CDR3 DNA sequence: TGCGCCAGCAGCTTGGACGGAGGATATCAGCCCCAGCATTTT.

The genes are TRBV7-7 and TRBJ2-2; D tentatively reads TRBD1 or TRBD2 (5 bases each). Germline-derived CDR1 and CDR2 are SSHAT and FNYEAQ (reference sequence). This CDR3 has 18 amino acids. V lost 5 bases and J lost 5, with 24 bases in between. The CDR3 sequence: CASSRNPGPVLVTGELFF. CDR3 nucleotide sequence: TGTGCCAGCAGCAGAAACCCGGGACCCGTTTTGGTTACCGGGGAGCTGTTTTTT.